One sample yielded the 14 T cell receptor beta chains listed below, sequenced in a study of cytomegalovirus exposure and HLA in healthy donors. The PCR ran on 60 Vbeta and 13 Jbeta primers. Produced via immunoSEQ multiplex PCR; TCRdb's table is partial and in-frame only. Altogether around 63,000 clones are present, about four fifths being singletons, with the ten largest covering 2.5% to 3%. The specimen sequenced was PBMCs. These receptors were obtained from a woman in her twenties or thirties in good health and CMV-seronegative.

This clone was seen a handful of times. The chain combines TRBV27 with TRBJ2-5; 11 nucleotides agree with TRBD2. The trim removed 8 bases at V and 4 bases at J, leaving 6 bases unmatched. The CDR3 runs 14 residues. Germline assignment: CDR1 MNHEY and CDR2 SMNVEV (reference sequence). CDR3 sequence reads: CASVIAGGGETQYF. DNA of the CDR3: TGTGCCAGCGTCATAGCGGGGGGGGGAGAGACCCAGTACTTC.

In the case of this clone: In the same sample, other DNA sequences code for this CDR3. The chain is built from TRBV9 and TRBJ2-1, with a weak D call TRBD2 (7 bases). Trimming stripped 2 bases from V and 1 base from J, with 13 bases between. Germline assignment: CDR1 SGDLS and CDR2 YYNGEE. This CDR3 has 16 amino acids. This CDR3 is CASSVEGGSSYNEQFF. The CDR3 nucleotides read TGTGCCAGCAGCGTTGAGGGGGGGTCATCCTACAATGAGCAGTTCTTC.

The chain carries TRBV2 and TRBJ2-2; 9 nucleotides line up with TRBD2. Germline lookup yields CDR1 SNHLY and CDR2 FYNNEI. Trimming took 3 bases from V and 6 from J; bases not matched to a gene: 5. The CDR3 has 15 amino acids. The CDR3 sequence is CASSERTSVAGELFF. CDR3 DNA: TGTGCCAGCAGTGAGCGGACTAGCGTAGCCGGGGAGCTGTTTTTT.

The V gene is TRBV18, the J gene TRBJ1-4, with no clear D. This CDR3 spans 14 amino acids. Germline lookup yields CDR1 KGHSH and CDR2 LQKENI. V was cut by 3 bases and J by 7 bases, with 12 bases left in between. CDR3 DNA sequence: TGTGCCAGCTCACCGTCAGGTGACGGTGAAAAACTGTTTTTT. Translated, it gives CASSPSGDGEKLFF.

The chain uses TRBV4-1 and TRBJ2-2; maybe TRBD1 (6 bases). Germline CDR1 reads MGHRA; CDR2 reads YSYEKL. The CDR3 has 15 amino acids. V was clipped by 0 bases and J by 4 bases, with 9 bases between them. DNA for the CDR3: TGCGCCAGCAGCCAAGATGCACAGGGCACCGGGGAGCTGTTTTTT. Amino acids: CASSQDAQGTGELFF.

Of note for this clone: Other DNA sequences in the sample encode the same CDR3. V usage is TRBV25-1 and J usage is TRBJ2-3; 8 nucleotides agree with TRBD2. The V gene's germline CDR1 is MGHDK and CDR2 SYGVNS. The CDR3 is 15 amino acids. V lost 2 bases to trimming and J lost 2 bases; unmatched junction nucleotides: 3. The CDR3 loop reads CASSERGGSTDTQYF. The CDR3 coding sequence is TGTGCCAGCAGTGAACGCGGGGGGTCCACAGATACGCAGTATTTT.

The rearrangement joins TRBV5-6 to TRBJ1-2; D not certain. The V gene's germline CDR1 is SGHDT and CDR2 YYEEEE. This CDR3 contains 15 residues. V was clipped by 0 bases and J by 2 bases, with 11 bases between them. The CDR3 loop reads CASSLVSRPNYGYTF. The CDR3 DNA reads as TGTGCCAGCAGCTTGGTCTCCAGGCCAAACTATGGCTACACCTTC.

The chain combines TRBV5-6 with TRBJ2-7, with 8 bases lining up with TRBD1. CDR3 length: 14 amino acids. The germline gives CDR1 SGHDT, CDR2 YYEEEE. V shed 3 bases, J shed 2 bases, and the junction held 4 bases outside the gene matches. CDR3 residues: CASSSTGDPYEQYF. CDR3 DNA sequence: TGTGCCAGCAGCTCGACAGGGGATCCCTACGAGCAGTACTTC.

This chain links TRBV6-1 with TRBJ2-1; 8 nucleotides align to TRBD2. The CDR3 has 16 residues. Trimming at V came to 2 bases and at J to 9 bases, leaving 12 bases not matched to a gene. The germline gives CDR1 MNHNS, CDR2 SASEGT. The chain's CDR3 is CASSERVVAGMGEQFF. DNA for the CDR3: TGTGCCAGCAGTGAACGGGTGGTAGCGGGGATGGGTGAGCAGTTCTTC.

The chain couples TRBV28 to TRBJ1-2, with D possibly matching TRBD1 (6 bases). V shed 5 bases and J shed 4 bases, with 11 bases lying between them. The CDR3 is made up of 13 amino acids. Germline V gives CDR1 MDHEN, CDR2 SYDVKM. CDR3: CASSNTGFYGYTF. In DNA form, the CDR3 reads TGTGCCAGCAGTAACACAGGGTTCTATGGCTACACCTTC.

The sample holds one count of this clone. The chain uses TRBV4-1 and TRBJ1-3; D uncertain. This CDR3 region has 17 residues. V lost 2 bases and J lost 1, with 15 bases in between. Germline V gene lookup returns CDR1 MGHRA and CDR2 YSYEKL. The CDR3 DNA reads as TGCGCCAGCAGCCAATTTGGGCCGTTGGCGTCTGGAAACACCATATATTTT. Protein sequence: CASSQFGPLASGNTIYF.

The chain carries TRBV10-3 and TRBJ2-7; TRBD1 matches at 8 bases. V was clipped by 6 bases and J by 3 bases; unmatched bases: 1. CDR3 length equals 12 residues. Germline V gene sequence: CDR1 ENHRY, CDR2 SYGVKD. The CDR3 DNA is TGTGCCATCAGACAGGGGGGCTACGAGCAGTACTTC. This encodes CAIRQGGYEQYF.

This clone was seen a handful of times. The chain carries TRBV6-6 and TRBJ1-4, with D possibly TRBD1 on 5 matching bases. CDR3 length: 15 amino acids. V lost 2 bases and J lost 0, with 7 bases in between. Germline V gene sequence: CDR1 MNHNY, CDR2 SVGAGI (reference sequence). The chain's CDR3 is CASSYGGTTNEKLFF. CDR3 bases: TGTGCCAGCAGTTACGGGGGGACAACTAATGAAAAACTGTTTTTT.

V and J are TRBV4-3 and TRBJ2-1; unclear D gene. The germline V and J ends were trimmed by 0 bases and 7 bases, with 10 bases remaining between them. This CDR3 comprises 14 residues. In germline, CDR1 is LGHNA, CDR2 YSLEER. CDR3 protein: CASSQDRVVNEQFF. CDR3 DNA: TGCGCCAGCAGCCAAGACCGAGTAGTGAATGAGCAGTTCTTC.